This entry lists 25 T cell receptor beta chains sequenced from one sample in a study of response to subunit inactivated influenza vaccine. TCRdb re-called the RT-PCR reads through MiXCR, storing one row per CDR3 protein. The sample holds 800,000 to 1,000,000 distinct CDR3 sequences; 21% are singletons and the top ten take 9.5% to 13%. The sample in question was PBMCs from blood, obtained more than 4 days after vaccination. These receptors originate from a man between 50 and 59 years old who received an inactivated influenza vaccine.

This clonotype has just a few counts. The genes are TRBV7-2 and TRBJ2-4; tentatively, D is TRBD1 (6 bases). Germline CDR1 and CDR2: SGHTA and FQGNSA. The CDR3 contains 16 residues. V lost 2 bases, J lost 1 base, and 12 bases lay in between. The CDR3 region has the DNA TGTGCCAGCAGCTTACCAGGGGTCGTGGCCAAAAACATTCAGTACTTC. Translated, it gives CASSLPGVVAKNIQYF.

The chain uses TRBV5-1 and TRBJ2-2; maybe TRBD1 (6 bases). Germline V gene lookup returns CDR1 SGHRS and CDR2 YFSETQ. With 5 bases removed from V and 10 bases from J, the gap between germline ends came to 18 bases. The CDR3 length is 14 residues. CDR3 in DNA: TGCGCCAGCAGGGGGGACAACTGGATCGAGGAGCTGTTTTTT. Encoded protein: CASRGDNWIEELFF.

The chain joins TRBV9 to TRBJ2-7, with TRBD2 matching 8 bases. CDR1 SGDLS and CDR2 YYNGEE come from the germline V gene. This CDR3 has 15 amino acids. Losses at the gene ends were 2 bases for V and 3 bases for J; bases not matched to a gene: 7. The CDR3 reads CASSVSSGLGYEQYF. CDR3 nucleotide sequence: TGTGCCAGCAGCGTTTCTAGCGGGCTCGGCTACGAGCAGTACTTC.

This clonotype was detected only a few times. This chain joins TRBV12-3 or TRBV12-4 and TRBJ1-2, with D perhaps TRBD1 (6 bases). This CDR3 is built from 15 residues. The V end was cut by 1 base, the J end by 7 bases, with 16 bases between. This CDR3 reads CASSLEAQGVGGYTF. CDR3 nucleotides: TGTGCCAGCAGTTTAGAGGCACAGGGTGTTGGTGGCTACACCTTC.

This clonotype occurred a few times. This chain links TRBV4-2 with TRBJ2-7; D might be TRBD1 (6 bases). The germline CDR1 and CDR2 sequences are LGHNA and YNFKEQ. CDR3 length: 16 amino acids. V was pared by 1 base and J by 7 bases, with 20 bases between. In nucleotides, the CDR3 is TGTGCCAGCAGCCAAGTCGCCGCCAGGGGAACTGGTGAGCAGTACTTC. Amino acids: CASSQVAARGTGEQYF.

The V gene is TRBV5-1, the J gene TRBJ2-3; 9 bases are a match to TRBD2. The CDR3 extends over 16 amino acids. Germline lookup yields CDR1 SGHRS and CDR2 YFSETQ. V was pared by 0 bases and J by 2 bases, with 4 bases of the junction left unmatched. The CDR3 bases are TGCGCCAGCAGCTTGGGTGCTAGCGGGGTCACAGATACGCAGTATTTT. It encodes CASSLGASGVTDTQYF.

This clonotype was observed a handful of times. The V and J genes are TRBV24-1 and TRBJ2-5; TRBD1 aligns across 10 bases. The length of the CDR3 is 16 residues. Trimming removed 0 bases from V and 0 bases from J; junction bases left unmatched: 0. Germline lookup yields CDR1 KGHDR and CDR2 SFDVKD. The CDR3 DNA sequence: TGTGCCACCAGTGATTTGGGGACAGGGGACCAAGAGACCCAGTACTTC. It codes for CATSDLGTGDQETQYF.

This chain connects TRBV25-1 to TRBJ2-4; possible D gene TRBD2, 6 bases. The V gene lost 5 bases and the J gene lost 2 bases, with 13 bases spanning the gap. There are 15 residues in the CDR3. The germline V gene has CDR1 MGHDK and CDR2 SYGVNS. The CDR3 region is CASSQGEATKNIQYF. The CDR3 bases are TGTGCCAGCAGTCAAGGGGAGGCGACCAAAAACATTCAGTACTTC.

The table lists this clonotype with a few counts. The chain uses TRBV20-1 and TRBJ2-1; D tentatively reads TRBD1 or TRBD2 (6 bases each). Trimming took 6 bases from V and 9 from J, leaving 15 bases between them. CDR1 and CDR2 (germline): DFQATT, SNEGSKA (reference sequence). This CDR3 comprises 12 residues. CDR3 sequence (DNA): TGCAGTGCCAGGCGGGACAACAGTGAGCAGTTCTTC. Translating it yields CSARRDNSEQFF.

The chain joins TRBV27 to TRBJ2-1; 10 positions match TRBD2. The V and J ends lost 5 bases and 5 bases, in that order; junction bases with no gene match: 9. The CDR3 extends over 16 amino acids. CDR1 and CDR2 (germline): MNHEY, SMNVEV (reference sequence). CDR3 loop: CASSLLGLAKNNEQFF. The CDR3 DNA sequence: TGTGCCAGCAGTCTGTTGGGACTAGCGAAAAACAATGAGCAGTTCTTC.

This clonotype was found a few times. The chain employs TRBV7-9 and TRBJ2-2; D not certain. The CDR3 has 11 amino acids. Germline V gene data show CDR1 as SEHNR and CDR2 as FQNEAQ (reference sequence). V gave up 8 bases and J gave up 7 bases, with 8 bases separating them. CDR3 in DNA: TGTGCCAGCCCCTACCGCGGGGAGCTGTTTTTT. Translation gives CASPYRGELFF.

The J gene is TRBJ2-3, the V gene TRBV7-2; TRBD2 is a possible D gene (5 bases). Trimming shortened V by 5 bases and J by 7 bases, and 10 bases separated the two germline ends. CDR3 length equals 12 residues. Per the germline V gene, CDR1 is SGHTA and CDR2 is FQGNSA. The CDR3: CASSPGVNTQYF. As DNA, the CDR3 is TGTGCCAGCAGCCCCGGGGTGAATACGCAGTATTTT.

In this sample, this clonotype turned up a few times. The V gene is TRBV29-1, the J gene TRBJ1-3, with unresolved D. This CDR3 contains 12 residues. CDR1 and CDR2 (germline): SQVTM, ANQGSEA. V lost 3 bases, J lost 1 base, and 4 bases lay in between. Written as DNA, the CDR3 is TGCAGCGTTGACACATCTGGAAACACCATATATTTT. Translation gives CSVDTSGNTIYF.

The table lists this clonotype with a few counts. The J gene is TRBJ2-1, the V gene TRBV6-1; D unclear. Germline CDR1 and CDR2: MNHNS and SASEGT. Trimming cost V 4 bases and J 5 bases, with 15 bases left between them. The CDR3 sequence is 15 residues long. Here the CDR3 DNA reads TGTGCCAGCAGTGCGCTCCCCCGGAAGAACAATGAGCAGTTCTTC. This encodes CASSALPRKNNEQFF.

V gene TRBV28 combines with J gene TRBJ2-7, with TRBD2 matching over 14 bases. V shed 6 bases and J 0 bases; nucleotides not matched to a gene: 7. Germline lookup yields CDR1 MDHEN and CDR2 SYDVKM. The CDR3 runs 17 residues. The CDR3 DNA is TGTGCCAGCAGAATGACTAGCGGGAGGGTCAGCTCCTACGAGCAGTACTTC. Translating gives CASRMTSGRVSSYEQYF.

In its sample, this clonotype was seen a few times. This chain uses TRBV20-1 with TRBJ2-7; 16 bases map to TRBD2. The germline gives CDR1 DFQATT, CDR2 SNEGSKA (reference sequence). V lost 0 bases, J lost 5 bases, and 7 bases stayed unmatched. The CDR3 loop spans 17 amino acids. The CDR3 region has the DNA TGCAGTGCTAGAGAAACCGGGACTAGCGGGGGGGCACACGAGCAGTACTTC. Amino acids: CSARETGTSGGAHEQYF.

This clonotype was counted a few times. The chain combines TRBV4-1 with TRBJ2-6; TRBD1 agrees at 7 bases. The CDR3 spans 19 residues. The V gene's germline CDR1 is MGHRA and CDR2 YSYEKL. Trimming removed 2 bases from V and 1 base from J; junction bases left unmatched: 11. CDR3 sequence reads: CASSQYPGQPISGANVLTF. Here the CDR3 DNA reads TGCGCCAGCAGCCAATACCCGGGACAGCCTATTTCTGGGGCCAACGTCCTGACTTTC.

V is TRBV7-9 and J is TRBJ2-3; D is possibly TRBD2 (6 bases). Deletions cut 7 bases from V and 1 base from J, with 15 bases between. The CDR3 runs to 15 residues. Germline-derived CDR1 and CDR2 are SEHNR and FQNEAQ (reference sequence). CDR3 DNA sequence: TGTGCCAGCAACGAAGCGGGCCACGGCACAGATACGCAGTATTTT. As protein: CASNEAGHGTDTQYF.

Only a few counts were recorded for this clonotype. The gene calls are TRBV6-1 and TRBJ2-2; D is unclear. Germline V gene data show CDR1 as MNHNS and CDR2 as SASEGT. The CDR3 contains 13 residues. Deletions cut 3 bases from V and 2 bases from J, with 4 bases between. CDR3 sequence (DNA): TGTGCCAGCAGTGACCCTAACACCGGGGAGCTGTTTTTT. It is translated as CASSDPNTGELFF.

The chain joins TRBV7-2 to TRBJ2-5; perhaps TRBD2 as D (5 bases). Trimming took 4 bases from V and 7 from J, leaving 16 bases between them. Germline V gene sequence: CDR1 SGHTA, CDR2 FQGNSA. The length of the CDR3 is 14 residues. This chain's CDR3 is CASSSREGGGTQYF. In nucleotides, the CDR3 is TGTGCCAGCAGCTCCAGAGAGGGCGGAGGGACCCAGTACTTC.

This clonotype was seen many times. This chain joins TRBV7-9 and TRBJ2-3; 8 bases agree with TRBD2. V was clipped by 3 bases and J by 6 bases; unmatched bases: 5. This CDR3 contains 14 residues. Germline CDR1 and CDR2: SEHNR and FQNEAQ (reference sequence). The CDR3 reads CASSFRLAKDTQYF. In DNA, the CDR3 is TGTGCCAGCAGCTTCCGACTAGCGAAGGATACGCAGTATTTT.

The chain employs TRBV29-1 and TRBJ2-7; 8 positions agree with TRBD2. The CDR3 is 13 amino acids. V trimming: 4 bases; J trimming: 4 bases; junction bases outside the gene matches: 6. Germline V gives CDR1 SQVTM, CDR2 ANQGSEA. The CDR3 sequence: CSVVSSGGYEQYF. The CDR3 bases are TGCAGCGTTGTTTCCAGCGGGGGTTACGAGCAGTACTTC.

V usage is TRBV15 and J usage is TRBJ1-5; D might be TRBD1 (5 bases). Per the germline V gene, CDR1 is LNHNV and CDR2 is YYDKDF (reference sequence). Trimming pared 6 bases from V and 7 bases from J, leaving 13 bases between. This CDR3 contains 13 residues. CDR3 in amino acids: CATSQGIIQPQHF. The CDR3 coding sequence is TGTGCCACCAGTCAGGGAATCATCCAGCCCCAGCATTTT.

The V and J genes are TRBV6-2 or TRBV6-3 and TRBJ2-7, with TRBD2 matching over 14 bases. The trim removed 6 bases at V and 2 bases at J, leaving 9 bases unmatched. This CDR3 is built from 17 residues. Germline assignment: CDR1 MNHEY and CDR2 SVGEGT. CDR3 amino acids: CASSMGLAGVTTYEQYF. The CDR3 DNA sequence: TGTGCCAGCAGCATGGGACTAGCGGGAGTTACCACCTACGAGCAGTACTTC.

The V call is TRBV4-3, the J call TRBJ1-4; TRBD1 aligns across 8 bases. Unmatched junction bases numbered 11, after V lost 0 bases and J lost 8 bases. CDR3 length: 17 amino acids. The germline gives CDR1 LGHNA, CDR2 YSLEER. The CDR3 spells CASSQDSRTGSMEKLFF. DNA of the CDR3: TGCGCCAGCAGCCAAGATAGTCGGACAGGGTCGATGGAAAAACTGTTTTTT.